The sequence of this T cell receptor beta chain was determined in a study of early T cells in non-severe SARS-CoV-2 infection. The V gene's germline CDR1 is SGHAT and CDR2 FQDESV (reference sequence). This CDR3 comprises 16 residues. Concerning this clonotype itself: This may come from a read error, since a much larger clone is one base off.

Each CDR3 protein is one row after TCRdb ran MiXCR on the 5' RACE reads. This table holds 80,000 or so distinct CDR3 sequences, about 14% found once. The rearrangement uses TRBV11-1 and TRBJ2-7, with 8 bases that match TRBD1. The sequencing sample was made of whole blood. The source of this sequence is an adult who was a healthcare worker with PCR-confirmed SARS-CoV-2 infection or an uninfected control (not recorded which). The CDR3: CASSSPAGQVTYELYF. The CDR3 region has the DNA TGTGCCAGCAGCTCACCCGCGGGACAGGTAACCTACGAGCTGTACTTC.